This T cell receptor (beta chain) was sequenced for a study of control samples from healthy donors and cancer patients. Trimming removed 6 bases from V and 2 bases from J; junction bases left unmatched: 9. CDR1 and CDR2 (germline): KGHSH, LQKENI. This CDR3 spans 16 amino acids. The method was immunoSEQ multiplex PCR; TCRdb's version includes in-frame clones alone and lacks a portion of them. The repertoire consists of 95,000 to 120,000 clones, with 82% occurring once and the leading ten covering roughly 6.5%. The clonotype originates from a man aged 18-30 years in good health. Sequencing was performed on blood. The chain links TRBV18 to TRBJ2-5, with 10 bases lining up with TRBD1. CDR3 region: CASSTGTGVWQETQYF. CDR3 DNA: TGTGCCAGCTCTACCGGGACAGGGGTGTGGCAAGAGACCCAGTACTTC.